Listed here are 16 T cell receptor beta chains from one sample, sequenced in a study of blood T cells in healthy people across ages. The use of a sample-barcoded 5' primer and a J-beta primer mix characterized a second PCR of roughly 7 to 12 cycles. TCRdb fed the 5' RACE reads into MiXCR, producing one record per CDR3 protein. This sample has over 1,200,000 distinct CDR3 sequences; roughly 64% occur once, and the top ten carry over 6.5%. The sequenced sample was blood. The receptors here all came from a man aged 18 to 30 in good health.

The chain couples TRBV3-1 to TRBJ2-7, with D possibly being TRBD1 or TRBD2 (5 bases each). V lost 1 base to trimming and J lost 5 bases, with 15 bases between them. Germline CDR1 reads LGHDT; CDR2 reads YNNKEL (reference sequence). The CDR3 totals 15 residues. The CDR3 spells CASSQVGPHLDEQYF. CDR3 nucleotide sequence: TGTGCCAGCAGCCAAGTGGGACCACACCTTGACGAGCAGTACTTC.

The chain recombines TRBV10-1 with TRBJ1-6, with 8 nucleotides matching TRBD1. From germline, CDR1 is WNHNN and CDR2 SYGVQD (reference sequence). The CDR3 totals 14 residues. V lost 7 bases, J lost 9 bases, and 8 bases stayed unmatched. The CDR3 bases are TGCGCCAGCAAAGGACAGGGTTCTACTTCACCCCTCCACTTT. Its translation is CASKGQGSTSPLHF.

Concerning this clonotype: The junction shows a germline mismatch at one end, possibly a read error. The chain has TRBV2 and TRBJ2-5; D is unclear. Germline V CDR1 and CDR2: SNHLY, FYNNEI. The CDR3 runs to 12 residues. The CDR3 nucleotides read TGTGCCGGCAGTTGGCGAGAAGAGACCCAGTACTTC. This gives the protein CAGSWREETQYF.

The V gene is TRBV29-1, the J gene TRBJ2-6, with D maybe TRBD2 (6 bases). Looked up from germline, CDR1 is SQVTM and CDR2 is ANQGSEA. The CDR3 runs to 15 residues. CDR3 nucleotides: TGCGGCGGGATCGGGACCCCTGTGGGGGCCAACGTCCTGACTTTC. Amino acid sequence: CGGIGTPVGANVLTF.

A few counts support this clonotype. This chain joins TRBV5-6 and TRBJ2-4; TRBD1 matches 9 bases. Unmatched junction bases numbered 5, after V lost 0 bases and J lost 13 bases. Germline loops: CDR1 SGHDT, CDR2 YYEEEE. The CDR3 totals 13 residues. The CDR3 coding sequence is TGTGCCAGCAGCTTGGAACAGGGGGCAAAGCAGTACTTC. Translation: CASSLEQGAKQYF.

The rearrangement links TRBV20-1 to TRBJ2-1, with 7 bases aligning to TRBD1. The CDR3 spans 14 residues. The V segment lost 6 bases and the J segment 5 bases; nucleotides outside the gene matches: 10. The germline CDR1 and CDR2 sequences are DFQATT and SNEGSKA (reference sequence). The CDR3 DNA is TGCAGTGCCCTGGGACAGATGATCGACAATGAGCAGTTCTTC. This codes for CSALGQMIDNEQFF.

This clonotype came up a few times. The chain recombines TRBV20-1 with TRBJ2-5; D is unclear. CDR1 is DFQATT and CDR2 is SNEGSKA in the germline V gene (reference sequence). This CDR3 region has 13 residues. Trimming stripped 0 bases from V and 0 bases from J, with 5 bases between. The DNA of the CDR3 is TGCAGTGCTAGAGATCTTCACCAAGAGACCCAGTACTTC. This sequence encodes CSARDLHQETQYF.

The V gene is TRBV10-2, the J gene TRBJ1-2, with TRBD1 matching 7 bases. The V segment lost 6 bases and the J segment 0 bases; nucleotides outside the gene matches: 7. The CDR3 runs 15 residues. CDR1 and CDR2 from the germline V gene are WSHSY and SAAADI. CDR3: CASSLGTATNYGYTF. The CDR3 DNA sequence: TGCGCCAGCAGCCTCGGGACAGCTACTAACTATGGCTACACCTTC.

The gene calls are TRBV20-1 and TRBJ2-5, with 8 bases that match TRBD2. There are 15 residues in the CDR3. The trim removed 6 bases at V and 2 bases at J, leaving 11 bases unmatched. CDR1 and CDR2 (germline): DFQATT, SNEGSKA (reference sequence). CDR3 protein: CSASRLATVQETQYF. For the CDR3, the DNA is TGCAGTGCCTCCCGACTAGCGACGGTACAAGAGACCCAGTACTTC.

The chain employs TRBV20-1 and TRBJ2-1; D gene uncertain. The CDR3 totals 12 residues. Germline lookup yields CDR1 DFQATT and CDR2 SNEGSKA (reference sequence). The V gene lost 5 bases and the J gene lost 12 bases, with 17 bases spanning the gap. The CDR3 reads CSAQVGFPGQFF. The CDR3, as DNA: TGCAGTGCTCAGGTTGGGTTCCCGGGGCAGTTCTTC.

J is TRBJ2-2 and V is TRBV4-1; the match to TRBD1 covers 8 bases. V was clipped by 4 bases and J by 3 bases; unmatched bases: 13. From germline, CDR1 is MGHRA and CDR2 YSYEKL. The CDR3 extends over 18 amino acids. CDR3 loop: CASSPGFMDRADTGELFF. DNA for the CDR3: TGCGCCAGCAGCCCTGGCTTTATGGACAGGGCGGACACCGGGGAGCTGTTTTTT.

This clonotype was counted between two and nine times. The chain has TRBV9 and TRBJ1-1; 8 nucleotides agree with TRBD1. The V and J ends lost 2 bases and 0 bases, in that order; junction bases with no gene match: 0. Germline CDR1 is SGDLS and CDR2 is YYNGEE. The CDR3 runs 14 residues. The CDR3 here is CASSVGQVNTEAFF. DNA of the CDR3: TGTGCCAGCAGCGTGGGACAGGTGAACACTGAAGCTTTCTTT.

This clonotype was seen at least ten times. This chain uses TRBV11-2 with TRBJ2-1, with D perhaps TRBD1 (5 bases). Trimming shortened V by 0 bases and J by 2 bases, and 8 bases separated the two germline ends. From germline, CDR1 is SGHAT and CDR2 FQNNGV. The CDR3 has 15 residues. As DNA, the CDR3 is TGTGCCAGCAGCTTAGATAGGGGCCCCTACAATGAGCAGTTCTTC. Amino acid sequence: CASSLDRGPYNEQFF. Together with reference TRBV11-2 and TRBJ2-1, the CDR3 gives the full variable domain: EAGVAQSPRYKIIEKRQSVAFWCNPISGHATLYWYQQILGQGPKLLIQFQNNGVVDDSQLPKDRFSAERLKGVDSTLKIQPAKLEDSAVYLCASSLDRGPYNEQFFGPGTRLTVL.

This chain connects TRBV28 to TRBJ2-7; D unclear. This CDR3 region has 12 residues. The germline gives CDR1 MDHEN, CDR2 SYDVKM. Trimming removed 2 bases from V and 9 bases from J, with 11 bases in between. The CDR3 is CASSLRPKRQYF. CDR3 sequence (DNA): TGTGCCAGCAGTTTAAGACCGAAACGGCAGTACTTC. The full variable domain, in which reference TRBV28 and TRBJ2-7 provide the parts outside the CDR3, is DVKVTQSSRYLVKRTGEKVFLECVQDMDHENMFWYRQDPGLGLRLIYFSYDVKMKEKGDIPEGYSVSREKKERFSLILESASTNQTSMYLCASSLRPKRQYFGPGTRLTVT.

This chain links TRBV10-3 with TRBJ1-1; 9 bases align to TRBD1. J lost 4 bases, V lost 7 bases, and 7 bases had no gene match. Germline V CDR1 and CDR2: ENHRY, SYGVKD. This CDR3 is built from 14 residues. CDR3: CAITRDRGVTEAFF. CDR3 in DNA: TGTGCCATCACTAGAGACAGGGGGGTCACTGAAGCTTTCTTT.

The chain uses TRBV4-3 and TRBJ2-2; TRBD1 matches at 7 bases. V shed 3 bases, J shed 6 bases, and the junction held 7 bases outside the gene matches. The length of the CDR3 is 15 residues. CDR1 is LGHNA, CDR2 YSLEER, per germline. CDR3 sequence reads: CASSHADRRSGELFF. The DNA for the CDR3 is TGCGCCAGCAGCCATGCGGACAGGCGTTCCGGGGAGCTGTTTTTT.